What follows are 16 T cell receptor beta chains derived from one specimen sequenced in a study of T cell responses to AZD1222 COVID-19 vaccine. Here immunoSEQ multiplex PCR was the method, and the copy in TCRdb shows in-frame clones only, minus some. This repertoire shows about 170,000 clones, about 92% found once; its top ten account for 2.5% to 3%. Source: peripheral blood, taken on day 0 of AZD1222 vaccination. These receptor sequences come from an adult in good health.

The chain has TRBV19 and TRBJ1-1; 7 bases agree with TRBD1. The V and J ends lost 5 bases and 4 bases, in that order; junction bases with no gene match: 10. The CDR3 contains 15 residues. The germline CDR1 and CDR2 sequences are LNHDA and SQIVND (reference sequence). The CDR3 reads CASSSGGSPSTEAFF. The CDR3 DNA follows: TGTGCCAGTAGTTCAGGGGGGTCTCCGAGCACTGAAGCTTTCTTT.

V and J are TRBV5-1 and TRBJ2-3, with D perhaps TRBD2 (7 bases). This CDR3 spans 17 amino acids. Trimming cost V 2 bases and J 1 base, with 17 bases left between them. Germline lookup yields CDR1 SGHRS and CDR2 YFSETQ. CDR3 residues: CASSFKTGGGGTDTQYF. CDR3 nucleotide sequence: TGCGCCAGCAGCTTCAAGACAGGCGGGGGTGGCACAGATACGCAGTATTTT.

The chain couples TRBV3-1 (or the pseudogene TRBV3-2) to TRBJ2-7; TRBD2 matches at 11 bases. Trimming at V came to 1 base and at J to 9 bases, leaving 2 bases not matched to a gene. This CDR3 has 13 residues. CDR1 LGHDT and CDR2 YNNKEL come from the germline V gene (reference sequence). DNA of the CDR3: TGTGCCAGCAGCCAAGTAGCGGGAGGGGGGCAGTACTTC. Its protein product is CASSQVAGGGQYF.

CDR3 region: CASSRGGNNKETQYF. The CDR3 nucleotides are TGTGCCAGCAGCCGAGGGGGGAACAATAAAGAGACCCAGTACTTC. The J gene is TRBJ2-5, the V gene TRBV9; D may correspond to TRBD1 or TRBD2 (6 bases each). Deletions cut 4 bases from V and 3 bases from J, with 16 bases between. The CDR3 is made up of 15 amino acids. CDR1 SGDLS and CDR2 YYNGEE come from the germline V gene.

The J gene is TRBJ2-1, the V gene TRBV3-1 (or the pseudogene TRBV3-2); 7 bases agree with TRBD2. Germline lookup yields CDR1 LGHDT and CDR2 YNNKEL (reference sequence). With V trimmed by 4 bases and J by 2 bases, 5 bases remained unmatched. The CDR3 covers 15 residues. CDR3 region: CASSPPGLPYNEQFF. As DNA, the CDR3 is TGTGCCAGCAGCCCACCGGGACTACCCTACAATGAGCAGTTCTTC.

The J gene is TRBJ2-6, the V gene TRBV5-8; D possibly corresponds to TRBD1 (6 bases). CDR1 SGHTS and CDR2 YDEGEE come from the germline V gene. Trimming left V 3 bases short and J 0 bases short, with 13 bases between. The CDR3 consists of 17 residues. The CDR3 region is CASSSGTFSSGANVLTF. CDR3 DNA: TGTGCCAGCAGCTCCGGGACATTTAGCTCTGGGGCCAACGTCCTGACTTTC.

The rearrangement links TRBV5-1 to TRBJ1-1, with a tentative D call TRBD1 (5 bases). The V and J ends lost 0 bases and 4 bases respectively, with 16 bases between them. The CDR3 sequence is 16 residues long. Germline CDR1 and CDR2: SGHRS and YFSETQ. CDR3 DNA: TGCGCCAGCAGCTTGGCCAGGTTGGGGGAAGCCACTGAAGCTTTCTTT. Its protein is CASSLARLGEATEAFF.

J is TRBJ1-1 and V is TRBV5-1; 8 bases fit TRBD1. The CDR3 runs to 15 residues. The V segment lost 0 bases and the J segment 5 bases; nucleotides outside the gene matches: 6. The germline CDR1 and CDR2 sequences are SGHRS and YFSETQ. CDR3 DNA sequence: TGCGCCAGCAGCTTGGCTGGACAGGGTAGGACTGAAGCTTTCTTT. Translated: CASSLAGQGRTEAFF.

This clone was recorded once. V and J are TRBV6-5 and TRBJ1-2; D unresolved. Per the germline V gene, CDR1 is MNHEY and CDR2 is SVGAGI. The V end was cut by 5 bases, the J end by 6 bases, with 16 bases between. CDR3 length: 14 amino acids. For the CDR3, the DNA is TGTGCCAGCAGTCTGGGTCCGGAGGTCGATGGCTACACCTTC. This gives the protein CASSLGPEVDGYTF.

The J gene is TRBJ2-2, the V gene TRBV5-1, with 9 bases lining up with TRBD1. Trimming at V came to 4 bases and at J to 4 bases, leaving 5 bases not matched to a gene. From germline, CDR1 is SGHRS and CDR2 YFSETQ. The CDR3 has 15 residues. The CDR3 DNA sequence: TGCGCCAGCAGCGCGGGACAGGGTGCCACCGGGGAGCTGTTTTTT. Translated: CASSAGQGATGELFF.

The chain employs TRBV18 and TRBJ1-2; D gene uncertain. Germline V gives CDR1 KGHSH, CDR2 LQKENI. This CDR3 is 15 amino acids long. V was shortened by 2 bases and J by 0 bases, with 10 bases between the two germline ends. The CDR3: CASSPLAEANYGYTF. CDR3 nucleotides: TGTGCCAGCTCACCATTAGCAGAAGCTAACTATGGCTACACCTTC.

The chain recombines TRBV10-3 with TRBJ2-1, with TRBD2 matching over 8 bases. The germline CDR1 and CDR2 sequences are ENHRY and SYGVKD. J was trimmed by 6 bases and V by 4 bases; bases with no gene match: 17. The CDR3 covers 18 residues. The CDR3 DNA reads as TGTGCCATCAGTGTCGATGGACGGGGTAGCGGGGCTCTCAATGAGCAGTTCTTC. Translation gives CAISVDGRGSGALNEQFF.

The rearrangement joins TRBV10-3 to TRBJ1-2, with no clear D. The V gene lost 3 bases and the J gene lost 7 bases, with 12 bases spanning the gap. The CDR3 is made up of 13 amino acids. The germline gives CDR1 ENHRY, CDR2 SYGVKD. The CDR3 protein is CAISDGIELGYTF. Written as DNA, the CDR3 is TGTGCCATCAGTGACGGGATTGAACTTGGCTACACCTTC.

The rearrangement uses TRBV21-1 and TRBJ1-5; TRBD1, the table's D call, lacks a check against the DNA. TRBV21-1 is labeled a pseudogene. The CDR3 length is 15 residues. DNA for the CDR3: TGTGCCAGCAGCGAAACCGCAGGGGATTATCAGCCCCAGCATTTT. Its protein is CASSETAGDYQPQHF.

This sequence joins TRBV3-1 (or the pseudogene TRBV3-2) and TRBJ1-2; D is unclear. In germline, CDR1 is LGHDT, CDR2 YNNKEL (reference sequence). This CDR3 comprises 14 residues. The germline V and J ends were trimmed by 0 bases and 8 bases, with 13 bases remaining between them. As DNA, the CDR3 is TGTGCCAGCAGCCAAGAGATTGGGCCCGTGGGCTACACCTTC. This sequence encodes CASSQEIGPVGYTF.

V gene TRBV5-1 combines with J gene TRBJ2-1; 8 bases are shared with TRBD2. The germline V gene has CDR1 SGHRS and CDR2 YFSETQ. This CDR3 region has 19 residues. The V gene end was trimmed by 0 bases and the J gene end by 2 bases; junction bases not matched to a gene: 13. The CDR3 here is CASSLEGSGTDPPYNEQFF. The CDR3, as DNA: TGCGCCAGCAGCTTGGAGGGTAGCGGGACGGACCCCCCCTACAATGAGCAGTTCTTC.